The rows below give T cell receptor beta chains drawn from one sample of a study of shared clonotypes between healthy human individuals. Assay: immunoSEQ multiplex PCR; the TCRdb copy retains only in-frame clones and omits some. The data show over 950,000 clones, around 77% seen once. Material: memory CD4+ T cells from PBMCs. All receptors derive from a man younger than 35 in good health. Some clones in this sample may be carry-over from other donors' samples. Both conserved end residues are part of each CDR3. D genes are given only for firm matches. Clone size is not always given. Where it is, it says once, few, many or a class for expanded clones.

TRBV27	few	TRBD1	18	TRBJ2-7	CASSLAFVSQGAPYEQYF	TGTGCCAGCAGTTTGGCCTTTGTTTCCCAGGGGGCCCCCTACGAGCAGTACTTC
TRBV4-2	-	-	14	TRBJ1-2	CASSQDTQVGGYTF	TGTGCCAGCAGCCAAGATACGCAGGTGGGTGGCTACACCTTC
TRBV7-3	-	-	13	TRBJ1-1	CASSLSRDTEAFF	TGTGCCAGCAGCCTCTCTCGGGACACTGAAGCTTTCTTT
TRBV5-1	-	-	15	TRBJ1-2	CASSLSDITAGGYTF	TGCGCCAGCAGCCTCAGCGATATCACGGCGGGGGGCTACACCTTC
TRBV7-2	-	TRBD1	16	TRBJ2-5	CASSQGAAGGSETQYF	TGTGCCAGCAGCCAAGGGGCGGCAGGGGGCAGTGAGACCCAGTACTTC
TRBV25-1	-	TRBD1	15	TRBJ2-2	CASSDDRGWGRELFF	TGTGCCAGCAGTGATGACAGGGGTTGGGGCAGGGAGCTGTTTTTT
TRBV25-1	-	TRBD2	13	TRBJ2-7	CASGLAGGREQYF	TGTGCCAGTGGACTAGCGGGAGGGCGCGAGCAGTACTTC
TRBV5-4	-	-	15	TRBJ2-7	CASSWNSGGSGEQYF	TGTGCCAGCAGCTGGAACTCCGGAGGCTCGGGGGAGCAGTACTTC
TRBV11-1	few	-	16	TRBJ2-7	CASSPEVLLTSYEQYF	TGTGCCAGCAGCCCAGAGGTACTCCTGACCTCCTACGAGCAGTACTTC
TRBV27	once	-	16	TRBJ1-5	CASSLYQGISNQPQHF	TGTGCCAGCAGTTTATATCAGGGGATTAGCAATCAGCCCCAGCATTTT
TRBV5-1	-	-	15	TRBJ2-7	CASSLVPSASYEQYF	TGCGCCAGCAGCTTGGTCCCTAGCGCGTCCTACGAGCAGTACTTC
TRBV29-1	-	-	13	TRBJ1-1	CSAQTGLLLEAFF	TGCAGCGCACAGACAGGACTGCTCCTTGAAGCTTTCTTT
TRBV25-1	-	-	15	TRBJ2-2	CASSEQLGSSGELFF	TGTGCCAGCAGTGAACAGTTGGGGAGCTCCGGGGAGCTGTTTTTT
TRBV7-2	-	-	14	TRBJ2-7	CASSLVQGPYEQYF	TGTGCCAGCAGCTTAGTTCAGGGCCCCTACGAGCAGTACTTC
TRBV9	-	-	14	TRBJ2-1	CASSGPLNYNEQFF	TGTGCCAGCAGCGGACCCTTGAACTACAATGAGCAGTTCTTC
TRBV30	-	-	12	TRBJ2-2	CAWNGDTGELFF	TGTGCCTGGAACGGGGACACCGGGGAGCTGTTTTTT
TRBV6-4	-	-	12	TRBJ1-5	CASSLTRQPQHF	TGTGCCAGCAGTCTTACCAGGCAGCCCCAGCATTTT
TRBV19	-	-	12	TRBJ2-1	CASSMRPVEQFF	TGTGCCAGTAGTATGCGTCCCGTGGAGCAGTTCTTC
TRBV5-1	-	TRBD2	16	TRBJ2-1	CASSLNPGLAENEQFF	TGCGCCAGCAGCCTAAATCCGGGACTAGCGGAAAATGAGCAGTTCTTC
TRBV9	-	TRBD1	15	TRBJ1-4	CASSVSGQGDEKLFF	TGTGCCAGCAGCGTATCGGGACAGGGGGATGAAAAACTGTTTTTT
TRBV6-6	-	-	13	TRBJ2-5	CASRWRAQETQYF	TGTGCCAGCAGGTGGAGGGCCCAAGAGACCCAGTACTTC
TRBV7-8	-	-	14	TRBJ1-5	CASSLDRQGGPQHF	TGTGCCAGCAGCTTAGATCGGCAGGGTGGGCCCCAGCATTTT
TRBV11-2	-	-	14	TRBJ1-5	CASSLKGNGQPQHF	TGTGCCAGCAGCTTAAAAGGGAACGGGCAGCCCCAGCATTTT
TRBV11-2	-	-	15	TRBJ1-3	CASSSLKGVGNTIYF	TGTGCCAGCAGCTCCCTTAAGGGGGTCGGAAACACCATATATTTT
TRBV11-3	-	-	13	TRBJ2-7	CASSRAGNYEQYF	TGTGCCAGCAGCCGGGCAGGTAACTACGAGCAGTACTTC
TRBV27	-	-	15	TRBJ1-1	CASSPWGGQETEAFF	TGTGCCAGCAGTCCCTGGGGGGGGCAGGAGACTGAAGCTTTCTTT
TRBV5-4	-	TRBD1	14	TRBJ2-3	CASSVGQGTDTQYF	TGTGCCAGCAGCGTAGGACAGGGCACAGATACGCAGTATTTT
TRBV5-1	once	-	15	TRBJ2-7	CATSLDPPSGSEQYF	TGCGCCACCTCCCTGGACCCACCCTCGGGGTCCGAGCAGTACTTC
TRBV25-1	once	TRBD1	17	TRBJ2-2	CASSRTGGQGGTGELFF	TGTGCCAGCAGTAGGACAGGGGGCCAAGGTGGAACCGGGGAGCTGTTTTTT
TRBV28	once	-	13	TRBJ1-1	CASHGGAGARAFF	TGTGCCAGCCATGGGGGTGCTGGGGCCCGAGCTTTCTTT
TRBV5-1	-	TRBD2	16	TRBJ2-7	CASSLGALAGLDEQYF	TGCGCCAGCAGCTTGGGGGCACTAGCGGGTTTAGACGAGCAGTACTTC
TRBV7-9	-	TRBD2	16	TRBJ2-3	CASSARLGGSVDTQYF	TGTGCCAGCAGCGCCCGACTGGGCGGGAGTGTAGATACGCAGTATTTT
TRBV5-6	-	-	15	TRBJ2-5	CASSLVESRQETQYF	TGTGCCAGCAGCCTCGTCGAGAGCCGGCAAGAGACCCAGTACTTC
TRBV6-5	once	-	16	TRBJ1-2	CASSYGQAGLYGDYTF	TGTGCCAGCAGTTACGGTCAGGCTGGCCTCTATGGTGACTACACCTTC
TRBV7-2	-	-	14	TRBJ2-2	CASTLLAFGGELFF	TGTGCCAGCACCCTCCTAGCTTTCGGCGGGGAGCTGTTTTTT
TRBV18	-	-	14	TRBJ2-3	CASSPPVRTDTQYF	TGTGCCAGCTCACCACCGGTGCGCACAGATACGCAGTATTTT
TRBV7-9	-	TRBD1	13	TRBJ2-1	CASRTGQGYEQFF	TGTGCCAGCAGAACAGGACAGGGGTATGAGCAGTTCTTC
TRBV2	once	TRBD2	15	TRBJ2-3	CASSEDSGSVDTQYF	TGTGCCAGCAGTGAGGATAGCGGGAGTGTAGATACGCAGTATTTT
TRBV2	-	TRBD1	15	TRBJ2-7	CASDLEGQGRTEQYF	TGTGCCAGCGACCTAGAGGGACAGGGGAGAACCGAGCAGTACTTC
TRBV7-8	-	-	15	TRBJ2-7	CASSRGLDFSYEQYF	TGTGCCAGCAGTCGAGGACTCGATTTCTCCTACGAGCAGTACTTC
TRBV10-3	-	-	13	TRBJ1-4	CAISESAQEKLFF	TGTGCCATCAGTGAGTCCGCTCAGGAAAAACTGTTTTTT
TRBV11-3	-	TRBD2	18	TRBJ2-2	CASSLGLYERGNTGELFF	TGTGCCAGCAGCTTAGGGTTGTACGAGCGGGGGAACACCGGGGAGCTGTTTTTT
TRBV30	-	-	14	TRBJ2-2	CAWSRLGQAGELFF	TGTGCCTGGAGCCGCCTAGGGCAGGCCGGGGAGCTGTTTTTT
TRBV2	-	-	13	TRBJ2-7	CASSGGGVYEQYF	TGTGCCAGCAGTGGGGGCGGGGTCTACGAGCAGTACTTC
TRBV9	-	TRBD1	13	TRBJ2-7	CASSARQGREQYF	TGTGCCAGCAGCGCAAGACAGGGAAGGGAGCAGTACTTC
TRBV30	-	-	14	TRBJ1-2	CAWSPWALDSGYTF	TGTGCCTGGAGTCCGTGGGCTTTAGATAGTGGCTACACCTTC